This entry lists 4 T cell receptor beta chains sequenced from one sample in a study of T-cell memory formation after mild COVID-19 listed by TCRdb under 2021. The library was obtained by 5' RACE. The sequencing machine was an Illumina NovaSeq 6000. TCRdb passed the public sequencing reads through fastp at Q25 and MiXCR, retaining productive beta sequences. Each record represents a unique CDR3 protein, reported with the most common genes and DNA among its rows. The sample table lists 130,000 to 150,000 distinct CDR3 sequences, about 5.5% of them with a count of one. 2% to 2.5% of the sample belongs to the ten largest clones. Sequenced sample: PBMCs or a T cell subset sorted from them (not recorded which). The receptor set was obtained from an adult woman who had mild COVID-19 (a few samples of this study predate the infection). The sample titles of this study are shuffled in the database, so cell type and time point are left out; the donor was told from shared clones.

This clonotype was seen only a few times. V is TRBV25-1 and J is TRBJ1-5; D remains ambiguous. Trimming cost V 1 base and J 0 bases, with 4 bases left between them. Germline CDR1 is MGHDK and CDR2 is SYGVNS. CDR3 length: 14 amino acids. The CDR3 region has the DNA TGTGCCAGCAGTGAATCCTATAGCAATCAGCCCCAGCATTTT. Residues: CASSESYSNQPQHF.

The rearrangement links TRBV7-3 to TRBJ2-2, with D maybe TRBD1 (5 bases). The CDR3 consists of 13 residues. V was trimmed by 6 bases and J by 8 bases, leaving 13 bases between them. Germline CDR1 and CDR2: SGHTA and FQGTGA. CDR3 in amino acids: CASSRAGLGELFF. CDR3 nucleotides: TGTGCCAGCAGTCGGGCAGGGTTAGGGGAGCTGTTTTTT.

The sample holds many counts of this clonotype. The CDR3, as DNA: TGTGCCAGCAGCTTAGCGGGGGCCCTACTGGGCGGCTACACCTTC. Its protein is CASSLAGALLGGYTF. This chain uses TRBV7-9 with TRBJ1-2, with TRBD1 as a possible D gene (6 bases). The CDR3 is 15 amino acids. CDR1 and CDR2 (germline): SEHNR, FQNEAQ (reference sequence). With 0 bases removed from V and 8 bases from J, the gap between germline ends came to 16 bases.

The chain couples TRBV12-3 or TRBV12-4 to TRBJ1-2; D may be TRBD1 (5 bases). Trimming left V 5 bases short and J 4 bases short, with 23 bases between. This CDR3 is 17 amino acids long. This CDR3 is CASSTSPGYLSTYGYTF. The CDR3 bases are TGTGCCAGCAGTACAAGCCCAGGGTATCTATCGACCTATGGCTACACCTTC.